This TCR beta chain originates from a study of tumor and adjacent non-tumor tissue in lung cancer. As for the study in general: The cohort had about a dozen adenocarcinoma, a couple of squamous cell and 1 small cell patients.

Germline V gene lookup returns CDR1 LGHNA and CDR2 YNFKEQ. The J segment lost 8 bases and the V segment lost 0 bases, leaving 8 bases of the junction unmatched. This CDR3 is built from 18 residues. The template was RNA from unsorted bulk tissue. This non-tumor lung sample came from over 3 cm beyond the tumor edge. Study-level findings and limits: Higher tumor TCR diversity was associated with shorter survival. Tumor tissue had significantly higher TCR diversity than normal lung.

To note about this clonotype: The target antigen is unknown.

Three rounds of nested PCR, following a modified ARM-PCR protocol, produced the TCRbeta library. One entry per CDR3 protein results from TCRdb running MiXCR on the multiplex PCR reads. This sample yields around 82,000 distinct CDR3 sequences, of which around 80% are seen a single time; about half belongs to the top ten. The chain links TRBV4-2 to TRBJ2-2; 14 positions agree with TRBD2. The clonotype was recovered from a man in his fifties or sixties with non-small cell lung cancer. The sequenced sample consisted of distant non-tumor lung tissue. CDR3 sequence: CASSQETSGRVNIGELFF. For the CDR3, the DNA is TGTGCCAGCAGCCAAGAGACTAGCGGGAGGGTGAACATAGGGGAGCTGTTTTTT.